The clone carrying this T cell receptor (beta chain) was observed a few times. The CDR3 length is 16 residues. Germline V gives CDR1 MDHEN, CDR2 SYDVKM. Trimming shortened V by 5 bases and J by 1 base, and 15 bases separated the two germline ends. This sample is part of a study of blood T cell repertoires in COVID-19. Study-level information: Specimens from acute and convalescent COVID-19 originated in the United States, Italy and Spain.

Produced via immunoSEQ multiplex PCR; TCRdb's table is partial and in-frame only. The sample records around 250,000 clones, 80% to 85% being singletons. Sequencing was carried out using peripheral blood. The source is a woman younger than 35 with acute or convalescent COVID-19. The chain recombines TRBV28 with TRBJ1-5; possible D gene TRBD1, 6 bases. For the CDR3, the DNA is TGTGCCAGCAGTCCAACAGGGCGGGGGAGCAATCAGCCCCAGCATTTT. This sequence encodes CASSPTGRGSNQPQHF.